These T cell receptor beta chains were read from a single sample in a study of blood T cell repertoires in COVID-19. Here immunoSEQ multiplex PCR was the method, and the copy in TCRdb shows in-frame clones only, minus some. This sample has some 240,000 clones; roughly 84% occur once, and the top ten carry over 1.5%. Sequenced input: peripheral blood. The receptors derive from a middle-aged woman who had recovered from COVID-19. The CDR3 runs from the conserved cysteine through the conserved F or W. Fields, in order: clone size, J gene, D gene, V gene, CDR3 protein, CDR3 DNA. D genes are given only for firm matches. Clone size is not always given. Where it is, it says once, few, many or a class for expanded clones.

size: NA; J: TRBJ2-7; D: TRBD2; V: TRBV18; CDR3: CASSPYRGLSYEQYF; DNA: TGTGCCAGCTCGCCTTACCGGGGACTATCCTACGAGCAGTACTTC
size: NA; J: TRBJ1-2; D: NA; V: TRBV7-9; CDR3: CASSGGSSLGLGYTF; DNA: TGTGCCAGCAGCGGTGGTAGTTCTTTGGGGCTTGGCTACACCTTC
size: NA; J: TRBJ1-4; D: TRBD1; V: TRBV3-1/TRBV3-2; CDR3: CASSPTGVKEKLFF; DNA: TGTGCCAGCAGCCCTACAGGGGTGAAGGAAAAACTGTTTTTT
size: NA; J: TRBJ1-2; D: NA; V: TRBV6-5; CDR3: CASSSSAGYGYTF; DNA: TGTGCCAGCAGTTCTTCCGCGGGGTATGGCTACACCTTC
size: NA; J: TRBJ2-7; D: NA; V: TRBV28; CDR3: CASSFNRAKDEQYF; DNA: TGTGCCAGCAGTTTTAACAGGGCGAAGGACGAGCAGTACTTC
size: NA; J: TRBJ1-2; D: NA; V: TRBV28; CDR3: CASSLARPASYTF; DNA: TGTGCCAGCAGTTTAGCTAGGCCGGCCTCCTACACCTTC
size: NA; J: TRBJ2-4; D: TRBD1; V: TRBV10-3; CDR3: CAIRDRVRNIQYF; DNA: TGTGCCATCAGGGACAGGGTGAGAAACATTCAGTACTTC
size: few; J: TRBJ2-2; D: TRBD2; V: TRBV5-1; CDR3: CASSLVAGNTGELFF; DNA: TGCGCCAGCAGCTTGGTAGCGGGGAACACCGGGGAGCTGTTTTTT
size: once; J: TRBJ1-1; D: TRBD1; V: TRBV19; CDR3: CASSIGQGALGTEAFF; DNA: TGTGCCAGTAGTATAGGACAGGGGGCTTTGGGCACTGAAGCTTTCTTT
size: NA; J: TRBJ2-1; D: NA; V: TRBV3-1/TRBV3-2; CDR3: CASSRSDRLDNEQFF; DNA: TGTGCCAGCAGCCGGAGCGACAGGTTAGACAATGAGCAGTTCTTC
size: once; J: TRBJ2-7; D: TRBD1; V: TRBV28; CDR3: CASSWTGRGYEQYF; DNA: TGTGCCAGCAGTTGGACAGGAAGAGGCTACGAGCAGTACTTC
size: NA; J: TRBJ2-3; D: TRBD1; V: TRBV11-2; CDR3: CASSPGQALDTQYF; DNA: TGTGCCAGCAGCCCAGGACAGGCTTTAGATACGCAGTATTTT
size: NA; J: TRBJ2-5; D: NA; V: TRBV5-6; CDR3: CASSWRTFSEEETQYF; DNA: TGTGCCAGCAGCTGGAGGACTTTCTCGGAGGAAGAGACCCAGTACTTC
size: NA; J: TRBJ1-5; D: NA; V: TRBV6-6; CDR3: CASSYSGREQPQHF; DNA: TGTGCCAGCAGTTACTCAGGCCGGGAACAGCCCCAGCATTTT
size: NA; J: TRBJ2-6; D: TRBD1; V: TRBV30; CDR3: CAWSFPGQGRANVLTF; DNA: TGTGCCTGGAGTTTTCCGGGACAGGGACGGGCCAACGTCCTGACTTTC
size: few; J: TRBJ1-1; D: NA; V: TRBV19; CDR3: CASSIDLWGRGSAFF; DNA: TGTGCCAGTAGTATAGATCTATGGGGAAGGGGATCGGCTTTCTTT
size: NA; J: TRBJ2-5; D: TRBD2; V: TRBV5-1; CDR3: CASSPGTSQETQYF; DNA: TGCGCCAGCAGCCCAGGGACTAGCCAAGAGACCCAGTACTTC
size: NA; J: TRBJ2-5; D: TRBD1; V: TRBV5-1; CDR3: CASSLTGEIGETQYF; DNA: TGCGCCAGCAGCCTCACAGGGGAGATCGGGGAGACCCAGTACTTC
size: NA; J: TRBJ1-2; D: TRBD1; V: TRBV3-1/TRBV3-2; CDR3: CASSQGQGYGYTF; DNA: TGTGCCAGCAGCCAAGGACAGGGGTATGGCTACACCTTC
size: NA; J: TRBJ1-1; D: NA; V: TRBV16; CDR3: CASSQGREAEAFF; DNA: TGTGCCAGCAGCCAAGGCCGGGAGGCTGAAGCTTTCTTT
size: NA; J: TRBJ2-2; D: NA; V: TRBV2; CDR3: CASCRAFTGELFF; DNA: TGTGCCAGCTGTAGAGCATTCACCGGGGAGCTGTTTTTT
size: NA; J: TRBJ1-1; D: NA; V: TRBV7-2; CDR3: CASSWNGGRTEAFF; DNA: TGTGCCAGCAGCTGGAACGGGGGGCGTACTGAAGCTTTCTTT
size: few; J: TRBJ2-5; D: TRBD2; V: TRBV19; CDR3: CASSTRGGSQETQYF; DNA: TGTGCCAGTAGTACGCGCGGGGGGAGCCAAGAGACCCAGTACTTC
size: NA; J: TRBJ1-6; D: NA; V: TRBV18; CDR3: CASSPASADSPLHF; DNA: TGTGCCAGCTCACCGGCGAGCGCGGATTCACCCCTCCACTTT
size: NA; J: TRBJ1-5; D: NA; V: TRBV12-3/TRBV12-4; CDR3: CASRGLTNQPQHF; DNA: TGTGCCAGCAGGGGGCTGACTAATCAGCCCCAGCATTTT
size: NA; J: TRBJ1-2; D: NA; V: TRBV18; CDR3: CASSPSGGRDYGYTF; DNA: TGTGCCAGCTCACCATCGGGGGGACGCGACTATGGCTACACCTTC
size: NA; J: TRBJ2-5; D: NA; V: TRBV5-4; CDR3: CASSLQLQETQYF; DNA: TGTGCCAGCAGCTTACAGTTGCAAGAGACCCAGTACTTC
size: NA; J: TRBJ2-3; D: TRBD2; V: TRBV5-4; CDR3: CASSREALAGPDTQYF; DNA: TGTGCCAGCAGTCGGGAAGCGCTAGCGGGGCCAGATACGCAGTATTTT
size: once; J: TRBJ1-1; D: TRBD1; V: TRBV7-9; CDR3: CASSQDPGQGNTEAFF; DNA: TGTGCCAGCAGCCAGGACCCGGGACAGGGTAACACTGAAGCTTTCTTT
size: NA; J: TRBJ2-1; D: TRBD1; V: TRBV29-1; CDR3: CSVDPASNRGNEQFF; DNA: TGCAGCGTTGACCCCGCGTCCAACAGGGGCAATGAGCAGTTCTTC
size: NA; J: TRBJ1-3; D: NA; V: TRBV5-6; CDR3: CASSLDWSSGNTIYF; DNA: TGTGCCAGCAGCCTAGACTGGAGCTCTGGAAACACCATATATTTT
size: NA; J: TRBJ1-2; D: TRBD1; V: TRBV27; CDR3: CASSSRQGYGYTF; DNA: TGTGCCAGCAGTTCTCGACAGGGCTATGGCTACACCTTC
size: NA; J: TRBJ2-5; D: NA; V: TRBV6-6; CDR3: CASSRVGGETQYF; DNA: TGTGCCAGCAGTCGTGTGGGGGGAGAGACCCAGTACTTC
size: NA; J: TRBJ2-3; D: NA; V: TRBV28; CDR3: CASNKQGGSTDTQYF; DNA: TGTGCCAGCAACAAACAGGGTGGCAGCACAGATACGCAGTATTTT
size: NA; J: TRBJ1-4; D: NA; V: TRBV6-6; CDR3: CASSYGDINEKLFF; DNA: TGTGCCAGCAGTTACGGGGACATTAATGAAAAACTGTTTTTT
size: NA; J: TRBJ1-5; D: NA; V: TRBV3-1/TRBV3-2; CDR3: CASSQVGGRDAQHF; DNA: TGTGCCAGCAGCCAAGTTGGTGGGAGGGACGCCCAGCATTTT
size: NA; J: TRBJ1-4; D: TRBD1; V: TRBV6-5; CDR3: CASSYGTGVGKLFF; DNA: TGTGCCAGCAGTTACGGGACAGGGGTTGGAAAACTGTTTTTT
size: NA; J: TRBJ1-5; D: NA; V: TRBV19; CDR3: CASSIRGNQPQHF; DNA: TGTGCCAGTAGTATTCGCGGGAATCAGCCCCAGCATTTT
size: NA; J: TRBJ2-7; D: NA; V: TRBV29-1; CDR3: CSVEDKREQYF; DNA: TGCAGCGTTGAAGATAAGAGAGAGCAGTACTTC
size: NA; J: TRBJ1-1; D: NA; V: TRBV6-4; CDR3: CASSEAMNTEAFF; DNA: TGTGCCAGCAGTGAAGCTATGAACACTGAAGCTTTCTTT
size: NA; J: TRBJ1-1; D: NA; V: TRBV7-2; CDR3: CASSLGHSFGTEAFF; DNA: TGTGCCAGCAGCTTAGGGCACAGTTTCGGCACTGAAGCTTTCTTT
size: once; J: TRBJ2-2; D: TRBD1; V: TRBV4-2; CDR3: CASSPRGGSGQGGELFF; DNA: TGTGCCAGCAGCCCCAGGGGGGGGTCGGGACAGGGCGGGGAGCTGTTTTTT
size: NA; J: TRBJ1-3; D: NA; V: TRBV4-2; CDR3: CASSQEVAVGNTIYF; DNA: TGTGCCAGCAGCCAAGAGGTGGCAGTTGGAAACACCATATATTTT
size: NA; J: TRBJ1-1; D: NA; V: TRBV5-8; CDR3: CASSPRGARKAFF; DNA: TGTGCCAGCAGCCCCCGGGGAGCCCGAAAGGCTTTCTTT
size: NA; J: TRBJ1-5; D: NA; V: TRBV7-2; CDR3: CASSFERNQPQHF; DNA: TGTGCCAGCAGCTTCGAGAGAAATCAGCCCCAGCATTTT
size: NA; J: TRBJ1-4; D: NA; V: TRBV5-1; CDR3: CASSPMGEPQSQLFF; DNA: TGCGCCAGCAGCCCGATGGGAGAGCCACAGTCCCAACTGTTTTTT
size: NA; J: TRBJ2-7; D: TRBD1; V: TRBV12-3/TRBV12-4; CDR3: CASSPRTGGEQYF; DNA: TGTGCCAGCAGTCCAAGGACAGGGGGCGAGCAGTACTTC
size: NA; J: TRBJ1-2; D: NA; V: TRBV10-3; CDR3: CAISEVLGQDTGGYTF; DNA: TGTGCCATCAGTGAGGTTCTGGGACAAGATACAGGCGGCTACACCTTC
size: NA; J: TRBJ2-1; D: TRBD2; V: TRBV2; CDR3: CASSGTSGGPSQEQFF; DNA: TGTGCCAGCAGTGGGACTAGCGGGGGGCCTTCGCAAGAGCAGTTCTTC
size: NA; J: TRBJ2-7; D: TRBD2; V: TRBV29-1; CDR3: CSVSGRLAGSYEQYF; DNA: TGCAGCGTTTCTGGTCGACTAGCGGGGAGCTACGAGCAGTACTTC
size: NA; J: TRBJ1-1; D: NA; V: TRBV2; CDR3: CASSETGTEAFF; DNA: TGTGCCAGCAGTGAAACAGGGACTGAAGCTTTCTTT
size: NA; J: TRBJ2-5; D: TRBD2; V: TRBV29-1; CDR3: CSVPLTSGIGETQYF; DNA: TGCAGCGTTCCCCTGACTAGCGGAATCGGGGAGACCCAGTACTTC
size: NA; J: TRBJ1-2; D: NA; V: TRBV28; CDR3: CASLRSGYYGYTF; DNA: TGTGCCAGCCTGCGATCAGGGTACTATGGCTACACCTTC
size: NA; J: TRBJ2-1; D: NA; V: TRBV2; CDR3: CASGSYNEQFF; DNA: TGTGCCTCAGGGTCCTACAATGAGCAGTTCTTC
size: NA; J: TRBJ2-3; D: NA; V: TRBV28; CDR3: CASRPDYRLGTDTQYF; DNA: TGTGCCAGCAGACCCGACTACCGTCTGGGCACAGATACGCAGTATTTT